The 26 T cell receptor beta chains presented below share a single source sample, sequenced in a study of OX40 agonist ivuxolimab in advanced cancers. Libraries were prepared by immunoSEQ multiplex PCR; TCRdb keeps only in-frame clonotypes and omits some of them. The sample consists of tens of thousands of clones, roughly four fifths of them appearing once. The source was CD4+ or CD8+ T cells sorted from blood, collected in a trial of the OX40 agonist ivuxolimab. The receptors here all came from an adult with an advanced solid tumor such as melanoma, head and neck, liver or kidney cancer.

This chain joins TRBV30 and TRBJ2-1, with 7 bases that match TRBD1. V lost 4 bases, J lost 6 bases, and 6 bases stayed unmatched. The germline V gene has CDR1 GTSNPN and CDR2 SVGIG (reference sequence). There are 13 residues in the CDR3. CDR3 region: CAWKQGLVNEQFF. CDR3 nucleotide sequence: TGTGCCTGGAAACAGGGGTTGGTCAATGAGCAGTTCTTC.

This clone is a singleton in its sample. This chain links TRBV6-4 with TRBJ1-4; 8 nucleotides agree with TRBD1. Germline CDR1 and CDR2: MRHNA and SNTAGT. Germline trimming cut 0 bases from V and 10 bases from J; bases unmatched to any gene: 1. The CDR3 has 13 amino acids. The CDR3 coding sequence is TGTGCCAGCAGTGACTCTCAGGGGGCAAAACTGTTTTTT. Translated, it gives CASSDSQGAKLFF.

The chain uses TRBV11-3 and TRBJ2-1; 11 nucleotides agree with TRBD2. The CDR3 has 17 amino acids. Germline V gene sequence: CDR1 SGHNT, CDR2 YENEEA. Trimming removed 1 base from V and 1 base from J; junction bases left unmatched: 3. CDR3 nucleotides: TGTGCCAGCAGCTTAGGGACTAGCGGGCTATCCTACAATGAGCAGTTCTTC. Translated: CASSLGTSGLSYNEQFF.

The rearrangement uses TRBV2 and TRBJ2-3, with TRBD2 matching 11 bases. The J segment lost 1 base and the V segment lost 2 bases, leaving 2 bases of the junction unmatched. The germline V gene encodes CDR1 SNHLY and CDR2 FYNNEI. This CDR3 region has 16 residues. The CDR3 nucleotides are TGTGCCAGCAGTGAATTACTAGCGGGAGGCACAGATACGCAGTATTTT. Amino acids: CASSELLAGGTDTQYF.

The CDR3 loop is CASSYGQAKNTGELFF. The CDR3 nucleotides read TGTGCCAGCAGTTACGGGCAGGCCAAGAACACCGGGGAGCTGTTTTTT. The rearrangement uses TRBV6-6 and TRBJ2-2; the D is unclear. The V gene's germline CDR1 is MNHNY and CDR2 SVGAGI (reference sequence). The ends were cut back, 2 bases at V and 1 base at J, with 11 bases in the middle. This CDR3 comprises 16 residues.

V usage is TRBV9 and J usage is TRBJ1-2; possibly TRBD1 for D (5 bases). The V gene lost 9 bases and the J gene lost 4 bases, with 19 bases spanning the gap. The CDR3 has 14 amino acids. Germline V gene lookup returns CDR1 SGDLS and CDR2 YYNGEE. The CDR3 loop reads CATTPTQGSYGYTF. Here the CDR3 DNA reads TGTGCCACCACCCCCACGCAGGGCTCCTATGGCTACACCTTC.

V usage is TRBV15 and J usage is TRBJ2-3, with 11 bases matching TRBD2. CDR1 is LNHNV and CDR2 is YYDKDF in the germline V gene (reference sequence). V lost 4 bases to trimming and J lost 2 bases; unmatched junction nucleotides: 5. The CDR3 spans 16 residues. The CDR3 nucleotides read TGTGCCACCAGCAAAGGGACTAGCGGACCCACAGATACGCAGTATTTT. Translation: CATSKGTSGPTDTQYF. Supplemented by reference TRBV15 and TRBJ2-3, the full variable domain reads DAMVIQNPRYQVTQFGKPVTLSCSQTLNHNVMYWYQQKSSQAPKLLFHYYDKDFNNEADTPDNFQSRRPNTSFCFLDIRSPGLGDTAMYLCATSKGTSGPTDTQYFGPGTRLTVL.

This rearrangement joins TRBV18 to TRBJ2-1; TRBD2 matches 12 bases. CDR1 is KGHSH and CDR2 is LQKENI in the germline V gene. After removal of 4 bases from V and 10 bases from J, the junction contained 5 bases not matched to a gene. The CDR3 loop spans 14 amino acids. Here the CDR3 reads CASSRLAGEGEQFF. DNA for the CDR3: TGTGCCAGCTCACGACTAGCGGGAGAGGGGGAGCAGTTCTTC. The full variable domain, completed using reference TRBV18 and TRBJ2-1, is NAGVMQNPRHLVRRRGQEARLRCSPMKGHSHVYWYRQLPEEGLKFMVYLQKENIIDESGMPKERFSAEFPKEGPSILRIQQVVRGDSAAYFCASSRLAGEGEQFFGPGTRLTVL.

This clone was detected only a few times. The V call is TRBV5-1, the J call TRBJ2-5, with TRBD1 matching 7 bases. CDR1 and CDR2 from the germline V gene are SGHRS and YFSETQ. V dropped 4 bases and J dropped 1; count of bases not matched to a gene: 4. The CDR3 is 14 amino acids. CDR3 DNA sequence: TGCGCCAGCAGCCCGACAGGGTCCCAAGAGACCCAGTACTTC. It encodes CASSPTGSQETQYF.

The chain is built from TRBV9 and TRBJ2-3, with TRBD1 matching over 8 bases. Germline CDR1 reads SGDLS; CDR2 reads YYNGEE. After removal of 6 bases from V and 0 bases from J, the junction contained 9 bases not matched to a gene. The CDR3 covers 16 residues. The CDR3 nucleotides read TGTGCCAGCACCTTTAGACAGGGGCTGAGCACAGATACGCAGTATTTT. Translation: CASTFRQGLSTDTQYF.

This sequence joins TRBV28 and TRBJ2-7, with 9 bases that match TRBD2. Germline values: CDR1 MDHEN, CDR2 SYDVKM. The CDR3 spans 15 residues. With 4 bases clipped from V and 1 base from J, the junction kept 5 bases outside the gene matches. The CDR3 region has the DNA TGTGCCAGCAGTTCGACTAGCGGTTCTTCCTACGAGCAGTACTTC. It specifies CASSSTSGSSYEQYF.

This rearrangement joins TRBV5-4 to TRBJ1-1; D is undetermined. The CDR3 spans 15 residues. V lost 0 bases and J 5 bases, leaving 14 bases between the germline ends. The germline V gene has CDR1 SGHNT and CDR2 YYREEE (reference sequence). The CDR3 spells CASSLGVGLGTEAFF. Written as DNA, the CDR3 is TGTGCCAGCAGCTTGGGGGTAGGGTTGGGGACTGAAGCTTTCTTT.

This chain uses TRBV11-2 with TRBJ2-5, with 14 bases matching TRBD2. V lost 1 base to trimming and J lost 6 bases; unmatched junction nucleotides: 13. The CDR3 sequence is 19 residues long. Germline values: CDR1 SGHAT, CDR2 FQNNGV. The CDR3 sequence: CASSLAPGLAGATWKTQYF. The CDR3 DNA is TGTGCCAGCAGCTTAGCCCCGGGACTAGCGGGGGCTACGTGGAAGACCCAGTACTTC.

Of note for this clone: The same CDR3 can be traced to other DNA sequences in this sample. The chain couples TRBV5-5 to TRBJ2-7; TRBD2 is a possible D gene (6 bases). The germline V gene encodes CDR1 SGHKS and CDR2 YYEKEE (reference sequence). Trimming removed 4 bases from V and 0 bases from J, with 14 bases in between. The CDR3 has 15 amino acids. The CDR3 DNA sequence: TGTGCCAGCAGCCTAGGTCTGGGGGGCTCCTACGAGCAGTACTTC. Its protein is CASSLGLGGSYEQYF. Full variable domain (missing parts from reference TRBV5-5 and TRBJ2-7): DAGVTQSPTHLIKTRGQQVTLRCSPISGHKSVSWYQQVLGQGPQFIFQYYEKEERGRGNFPDRFSARQFPNYSSELNVNALLLGDSALYLCASSLGLGGSYEQYFGPGTRLTVT.

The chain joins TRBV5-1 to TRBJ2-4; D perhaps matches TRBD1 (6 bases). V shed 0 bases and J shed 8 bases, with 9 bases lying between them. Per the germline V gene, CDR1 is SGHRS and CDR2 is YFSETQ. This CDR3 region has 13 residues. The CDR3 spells CASSLASGDIQYF. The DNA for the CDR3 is TGCGCCAGCAGCTTGGCCTCAGGGGACATTCAGTACTTC.

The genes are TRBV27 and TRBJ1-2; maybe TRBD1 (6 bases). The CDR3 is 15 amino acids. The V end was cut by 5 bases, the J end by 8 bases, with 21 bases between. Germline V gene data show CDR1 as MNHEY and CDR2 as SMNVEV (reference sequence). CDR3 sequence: CASSPMGGPPLGYTF. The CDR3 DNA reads TGTGCCAGCAGTCCTATGGGGGGGCCCCCTCTCGGCTACACCTTC.

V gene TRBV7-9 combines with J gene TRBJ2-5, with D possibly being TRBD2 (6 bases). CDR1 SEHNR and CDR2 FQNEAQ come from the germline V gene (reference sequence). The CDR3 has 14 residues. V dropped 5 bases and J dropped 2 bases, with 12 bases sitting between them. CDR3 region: CASSPSGGQETQYF. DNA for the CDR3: TGTGCCAGCAGCCCATCTGGGGGGCAAGAGACCCAGTACTTC.

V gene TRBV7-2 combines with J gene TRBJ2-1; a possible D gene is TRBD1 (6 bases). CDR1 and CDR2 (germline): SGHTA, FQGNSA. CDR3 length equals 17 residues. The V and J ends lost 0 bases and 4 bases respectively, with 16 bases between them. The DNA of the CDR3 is TGTGCCAGCAGCTTAGCGGTCTGGACAGAACTGTACAATGAGCAGTTCTTC. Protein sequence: CASSLAVWTELYNEQFF.

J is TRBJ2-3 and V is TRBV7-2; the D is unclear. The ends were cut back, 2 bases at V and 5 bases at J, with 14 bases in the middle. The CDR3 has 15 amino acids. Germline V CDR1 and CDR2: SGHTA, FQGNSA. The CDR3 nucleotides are TGTGCCAGCAGCTTAACCCCAGGCTCGGGAGATACGCAGTATTTT. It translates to CASSLTPGSGDTQYF.

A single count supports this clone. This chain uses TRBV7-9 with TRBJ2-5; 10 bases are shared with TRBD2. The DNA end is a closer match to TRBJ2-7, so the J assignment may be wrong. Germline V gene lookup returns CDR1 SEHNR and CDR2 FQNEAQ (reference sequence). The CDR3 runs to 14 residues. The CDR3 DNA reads TGTGCCCTGGGGGCTAGCGGGAGTCCCTACGAGCAGTACTTC. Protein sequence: CALGASGSPYEQYF.

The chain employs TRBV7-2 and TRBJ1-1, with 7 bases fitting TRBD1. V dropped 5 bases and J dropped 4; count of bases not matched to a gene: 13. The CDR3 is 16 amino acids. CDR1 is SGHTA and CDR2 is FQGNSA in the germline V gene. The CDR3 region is CASSLQTGRGITEAFF. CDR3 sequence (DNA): TGTGCCAGCAGCCTACAGACAGGGCGGGGGATCACTGAAGCTTTCTTT.

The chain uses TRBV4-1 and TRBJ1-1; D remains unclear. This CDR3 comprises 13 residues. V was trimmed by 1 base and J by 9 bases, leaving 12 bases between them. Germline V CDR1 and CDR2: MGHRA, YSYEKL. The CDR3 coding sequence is TGCGCCAGCAGCCAAGGAGATCAGAGGAAAGCTTTCTTT. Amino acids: CASSQGDQRKAFF.

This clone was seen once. The CDR3, as DNA: TGTGCCAGCAGTGTATCGGGACAGACTTTCGATGAGCAGTTCTTC. Its translation: CASSVSGQTFDEQFF. The chain carries TRBV6-1 and TRBJ2-1, with 7 bases lining up with TRBD1. With 4 bases clipped from V and 8 bases from J, the junction kept 11 bases outside the gene matches. CDR1 MNHNS and CDR2 SASEGT come from the germline V gene. This CDR3 is built from 15 residues.

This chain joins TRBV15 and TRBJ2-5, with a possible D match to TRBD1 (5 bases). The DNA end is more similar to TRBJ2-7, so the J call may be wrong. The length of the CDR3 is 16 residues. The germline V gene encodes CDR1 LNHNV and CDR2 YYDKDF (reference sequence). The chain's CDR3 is CATSSPDSTISYEQYF. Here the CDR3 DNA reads TGTGCCACCAGCAGCCCAGACAGTACTATCTCCTACGAGCAGTACTTC.

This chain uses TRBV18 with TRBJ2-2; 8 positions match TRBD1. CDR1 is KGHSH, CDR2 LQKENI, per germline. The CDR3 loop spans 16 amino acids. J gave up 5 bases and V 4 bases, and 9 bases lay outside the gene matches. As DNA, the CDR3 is TGTGCCAGCTCACTCTTTTCCGGGACAGGAACCGGGGAGCTGTTTTTT. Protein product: CASSLFSGTGTGELFF.

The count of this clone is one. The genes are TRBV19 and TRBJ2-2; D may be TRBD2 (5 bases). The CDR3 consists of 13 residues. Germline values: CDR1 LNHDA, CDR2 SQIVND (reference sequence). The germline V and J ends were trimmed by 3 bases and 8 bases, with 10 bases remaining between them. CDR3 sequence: CASSIIGRGELFF. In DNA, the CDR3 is TGTGCCAGTAGTATTATAGGGAGAGGGGAGCTGTTTTTT.